These T cell receptor beta chains were read from a single sample in a study of T cells after yellow fever vaccination. TCRdb analysed the 5' RACE reads with MiXCR anew, one entry per CDR3 protein. The sample contains hundreds of thousands of distinct CDR3 sequences, approximately 13% of which appear only once. Sample: PBMCs, taken on the day of the yellow fever booster vaccination. These receptors were collected from a man aged 30-40 years who received the YFV17D yellow fever vaccine. Both conserved end residues are trimmed from each CDR3. The order of the fields is V gene, J gene, D gene, CDR3 protein. The D gene is left open where the match is weak.

TRBV5-6	TRBJ2-6	-	ASSLAPTGANVLT
TRBV6-2/TRBV6-3	TRBJ2-1	-	ASSSPSGVSYNEQF
TRBV12-3/TRBV12-4	TRBJ2-3	-	ASSSPGAGVRY
TRBV6-2/TRBV6-3	TRBJ2-3	-	ASSYSSVEASRFSSTDTQY
TRBV20-1	TRBJ2-1	TRBD2	SARKLAGGRNEQF
TRBV30	TRBJ1-1	-	AWSVRLGTEAF
TRBV7-2	TRBJ1-1	TRBD1	ASSWAGTGRKSTEAF
TRBV7-2	TRBJ2-7	TRBD1	ASSRGGYYEQY
TRBV5-1	TRBJ2-5	TRBD2	ASSAGDYYQETQY
TRBV11-2	TRBJ2-7	TRBD2	ASSRRTSDDEQY
TRBV28	TRBJ2-7	-	ATRGANYEQY
TRBV7-9	TRBJ1-5	-	ASSLGDRRNQPQH
TRBV7-2	TRBJ2-7	-	ASSFGVGEPTYEQY
TRBV25-1	TRBJ1-1	TRBD1	ASSEYITGGMNTEAF
TRBV27	TRBJ2-5	-	ASSLSISPGETQY
TRBV20-1	TRBJ1-2	-	SARDTHRDISGYT
TRBV5-1	TRBJ2-3	TRBD1	ASSRQQGILTDTQY
TRBV3-1	TRBJ1-4	TRBD1	ASSQLGTGDDEKLF
TRBV7-9	TRBJ2-2	-	ASSLDVSRYGELF
TRBV7-2	TRBJ2-5	TRBD1	ASSLGWGQSQETQY
TRBV7-2	TRBJ2-1	-	ASSLGFGRSEQF
TRBV6-1	TRBJ2-3	-	ASNQGLSTDTQY
TRBV6-1	TRBJ1-6	TRBD1	ASRFTGVYSPLH
TRBV7-8	TRBJ1-5	-	ASSPTRGGVSNQPQH
TRBV11-2	TRBJ2-7	-	ASAPLRTITYEQY
TRBV20-1	TRBJ2-3	-	CASAHGLDTSDTQY
TRBV7-2	TRBJ2-3	TRBD2	ASSTSGRAQDTQY
TRBV7-3	TRBJ2-2	-	ASSLPSGLSTGELF
TRBV7-9	TRBJ2-2	-	ASTRTLQGSNTGELF
TRBV7-2	TRBJ1-1	TRBD1	ASSQTGRTTEAF
TRBV18	TRBJ2-5	-	ASSPSLGGGETQY
TRBV20-1	TRBJ2-1	-	SARGVELAYNEQF
TRBV4-2	TRBJ2-1	-	ASSQEVGYYNEQF
TRBV29-1	TRBJ2-6	-	SSKDSGANVLT
TRBV12-5	TRBJ2-5	-	ASGPGHGETQY
TRBV4-3	TRBJ2-2	-	ASSPHPNTGELF
TRBV28	TRBJ2-3	-	ASSLPVGFTDTQY
TRBV4-2	TRBJ2-3	-	ASSLTLRGEDTQY
TRBV15	TRBJ1-1	-	ATSRANVGTEAF
TRBV4-2	TRBJ2-2	TRBD1	ASSPGTGDLTGELF
TRBV5-5	TRBJ2-7	-	ASSFGTAAPYEQY
TRBV19	TRBJ2-1	-	ASSIAGNEQF
TRBV4-3	TRBJ2-1	-	ASSQKPNTHGNEQF
TRBV19	TRBJ2-5	-	ASSRLATQETQY
TRBV6-5	TRBJ2-5	-	ASSLPAAETQY
TRBV7-2	TRBJ1-2	TRBD1	ASSLEGPGGGYGYT
TRBV5-8	TRBJ2-1	-	ASSWDVYNEQF
TRBV6-2/TRBV6-3	TRBJ2-1	TRBD2	ASSYSGKFGRNGLNEQF
TRBV15	TRBJ2-1	-	ATSRAYLGASGYNEQF
TRBV7-2	TRBJ1-2	-	ASSRRTDSYGYT
TRBV7-2	TRBJ2-3	-	ASSLIELARTDTQY
TRBV20-1	TRBJ2-7	-	SARDPSAAYEQY